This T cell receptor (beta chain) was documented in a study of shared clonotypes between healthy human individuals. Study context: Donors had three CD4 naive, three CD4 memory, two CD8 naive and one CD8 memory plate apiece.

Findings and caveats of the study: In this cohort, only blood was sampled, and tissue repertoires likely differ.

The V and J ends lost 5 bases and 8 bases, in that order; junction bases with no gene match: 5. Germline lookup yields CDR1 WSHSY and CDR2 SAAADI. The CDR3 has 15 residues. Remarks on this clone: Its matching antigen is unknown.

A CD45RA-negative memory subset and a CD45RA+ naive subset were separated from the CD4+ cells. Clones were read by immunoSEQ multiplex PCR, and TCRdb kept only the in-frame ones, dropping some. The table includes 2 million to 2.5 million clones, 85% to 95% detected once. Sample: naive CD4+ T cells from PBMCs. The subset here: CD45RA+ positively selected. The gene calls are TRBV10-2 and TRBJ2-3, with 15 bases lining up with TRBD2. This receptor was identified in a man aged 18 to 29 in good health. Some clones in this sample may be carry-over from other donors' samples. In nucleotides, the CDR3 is TGCGCCAGCAGTCTGGGGACTAGCGGGAGGAGTACGCAGTATTTT. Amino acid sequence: CASSLGTSGRSTQYF.